This TCR beta chain was found in a study of T cells in Graves' hyperthyroidism and ophthalmopathy. Germline V gene sequence: CDR1 SNHLY, CDR2 FYNNEI. The CDR3 has 14 amino acids. V was pared by 5 bases and J by 4 bases, with 15 bases between. For Graves' hyperthyroidism to be stable, ophthalmopathy could not progress within 18 months. Researchers barred patients who had uncontrolled infection, other autoimmune disease, pregnancy or lactation. The sample holds many counts of this clonotype. What it binds is unknown. RNA transcripts served as the template for amplifying TCR beta CDR3 regions. The HTBI set primed first-round TCR CDR3 RT-PCR. TCRdb redid the calling of the multiplex PCR reads with MiXCR, one entry per CDR3 protein. The profile shows about 200,000 distinct CDR3 sequences, about 15% of them singletons. Findings of the study overall: Most thyroid clonotypes expanded above 0.001 appeared in blood too.

The V call is TRBV2, the J call TRBJ2-7; maybe TRBD1 (6 bases). This TCR came from a woman in her forties or fifties with Graves' hyperthyroidism. Material: blood. The CDR3 protein is CASSSDRILYEQYF. The DNA of the CDR3 is TGTGCCAGCAGTTCGGACAGAATCTTATACGAGCAGTACTTC.